This T cell receptor (beta chain) was profiled in a study of T cells in Graves' hyperthyroidism and ophthalmopathy. Study conclusions and caveats: In validation, the model predicted ophthalmopathy. These predictions came a median roughly 6 months before onset.

The source material, RNA transcripts, was used to amplify TCR beta CDR3 regions. The TCR CDR3 was amplified in a first-round RT-PCR using the HTBI primer set. In TCRdb, the multiplex PCR reads were re-called with MiXCR into one record per CDR3 protein. The data show about 720,000 distinct CDR3 sequences, with around a sixth seen just once and 16% held by the top ten. Germline assignment: CDR1 DFQATT and CDR2 SNEGSKA (reference sequence). J gave up 2 bases and V 5 bases, and 7 bases lay outside the gene matches. This CDR3 is 15 amino acids long. This clonotype was counted many times. The antigen is unknown. Each diagnosis was grounded in clinical symptoms, serum thyroxine and TRAb, thyroid ultrasound, and orbital computed tomography. The blood sample dates from first hyperthyroidism diagnosis, preceding any ophthalmopathy symptoms.

The clonotype was recovered from a woman between 45 and 65 years old with Graves' hyperthyroidism that later progressed to Graves' ophthalmopathy. The chain carries TRBV20-1 and TRBJ2-5, with 11 positions matching TRBD1. The sequenced sample was blood. CDR3 DNA sequence: TGCAGTGCTCTGCTGAGGGACAGGGGGCAAGAGACCCAGTACTTC. Protein: CSALLRDRGQETQYF.